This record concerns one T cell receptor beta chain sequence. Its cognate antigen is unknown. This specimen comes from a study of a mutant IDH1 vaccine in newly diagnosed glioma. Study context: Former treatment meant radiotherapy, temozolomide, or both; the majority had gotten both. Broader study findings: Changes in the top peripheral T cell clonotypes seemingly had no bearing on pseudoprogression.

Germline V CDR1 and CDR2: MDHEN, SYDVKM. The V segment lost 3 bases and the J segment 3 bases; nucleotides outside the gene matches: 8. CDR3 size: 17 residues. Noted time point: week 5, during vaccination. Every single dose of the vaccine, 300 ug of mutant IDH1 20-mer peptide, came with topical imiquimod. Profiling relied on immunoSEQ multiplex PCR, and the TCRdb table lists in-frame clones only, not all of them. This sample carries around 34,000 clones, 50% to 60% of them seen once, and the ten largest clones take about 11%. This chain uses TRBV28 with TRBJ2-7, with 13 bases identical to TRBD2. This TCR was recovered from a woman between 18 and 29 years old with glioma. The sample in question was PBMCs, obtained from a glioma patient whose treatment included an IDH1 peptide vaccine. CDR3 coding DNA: TGTGCCAGCAGTTTCTCATCCGGGACTAGCGGGATCTACGAGCAGTACTTC. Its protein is CASSFSSGTSGIYEQYF.